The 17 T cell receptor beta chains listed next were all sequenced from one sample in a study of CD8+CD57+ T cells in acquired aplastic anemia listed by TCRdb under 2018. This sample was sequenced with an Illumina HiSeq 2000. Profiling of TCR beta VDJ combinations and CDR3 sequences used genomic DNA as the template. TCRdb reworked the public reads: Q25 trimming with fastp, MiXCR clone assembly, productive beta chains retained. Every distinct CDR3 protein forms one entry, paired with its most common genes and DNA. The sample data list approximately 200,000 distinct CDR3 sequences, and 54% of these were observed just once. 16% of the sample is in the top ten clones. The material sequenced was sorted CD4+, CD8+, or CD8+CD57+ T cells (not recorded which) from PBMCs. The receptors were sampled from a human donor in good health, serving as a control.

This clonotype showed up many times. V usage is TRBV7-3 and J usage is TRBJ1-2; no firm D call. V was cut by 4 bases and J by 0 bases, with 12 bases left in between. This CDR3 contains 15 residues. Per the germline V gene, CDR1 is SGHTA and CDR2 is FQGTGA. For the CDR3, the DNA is TGTGCCAGCAGCTCCGACGAGAACTCTAACTATGGCTACACCTTC. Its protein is CASSSDENSNYGYTF.

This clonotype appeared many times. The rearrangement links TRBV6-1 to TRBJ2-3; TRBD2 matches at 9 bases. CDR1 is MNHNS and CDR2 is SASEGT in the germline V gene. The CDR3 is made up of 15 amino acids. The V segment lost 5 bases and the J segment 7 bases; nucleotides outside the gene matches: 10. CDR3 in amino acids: CASSYAAGGPYTQYF. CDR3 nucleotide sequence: TGTGCCAGCAGTTACGCTGCGGGGGGGCCGTATACGCAGTATTTT.

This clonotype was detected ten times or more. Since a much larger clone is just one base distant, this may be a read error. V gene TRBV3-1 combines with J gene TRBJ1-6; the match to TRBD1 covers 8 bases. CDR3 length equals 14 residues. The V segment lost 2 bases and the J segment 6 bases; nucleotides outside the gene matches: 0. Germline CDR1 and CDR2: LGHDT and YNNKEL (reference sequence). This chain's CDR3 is CASSQQGANSPLHF. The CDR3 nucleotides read TGTGCCAGCAGCCAACAGGGGGCTAATTCACCCCTCCACTTT.

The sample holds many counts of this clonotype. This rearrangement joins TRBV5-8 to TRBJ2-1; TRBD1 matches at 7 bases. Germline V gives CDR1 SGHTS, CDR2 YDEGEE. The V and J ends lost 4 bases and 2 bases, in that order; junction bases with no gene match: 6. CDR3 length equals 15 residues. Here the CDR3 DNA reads TGTGCCAGCAGCCGACAGGGTATAACCTACAATGAGCAGTTCTTC. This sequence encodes CASSRQGITYNEQFF. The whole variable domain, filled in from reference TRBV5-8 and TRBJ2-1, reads EAGVTQSPTHLIKTRGQQATLRCSPISGHTSVYWYQQALGLGLQFLLWYDEGEERNRGNFPPRFSGRQFPNYSSELNVNALELEDSALYLCASSRQGITYNEQFFGPGTRLTVL.

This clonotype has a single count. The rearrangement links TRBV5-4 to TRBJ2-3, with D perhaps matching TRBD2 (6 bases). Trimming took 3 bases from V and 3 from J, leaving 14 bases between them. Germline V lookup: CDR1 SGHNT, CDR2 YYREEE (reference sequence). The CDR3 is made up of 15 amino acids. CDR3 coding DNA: TGTGCCAGCAGCTCGGACTGGCTAGCGACAGATACGCAGTATTTT. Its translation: CASSSDWLATDTQYF.

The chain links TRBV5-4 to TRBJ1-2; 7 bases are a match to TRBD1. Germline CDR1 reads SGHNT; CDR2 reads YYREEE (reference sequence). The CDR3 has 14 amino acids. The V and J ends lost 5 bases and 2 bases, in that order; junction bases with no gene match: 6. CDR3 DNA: TGTGCCAGCAGTCGGGCAGGGGGAAACTATGGCTACACCTTC. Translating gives CASSRAGGNYGYTF.

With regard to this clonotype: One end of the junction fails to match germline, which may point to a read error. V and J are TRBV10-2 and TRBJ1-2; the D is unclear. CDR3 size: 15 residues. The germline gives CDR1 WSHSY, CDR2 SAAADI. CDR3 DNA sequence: TGTGCCAGCAGCCCACGGGCAGGCGCGGTCTATGGCTACACCTTC. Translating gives CASSPRAGAVYGYTF.

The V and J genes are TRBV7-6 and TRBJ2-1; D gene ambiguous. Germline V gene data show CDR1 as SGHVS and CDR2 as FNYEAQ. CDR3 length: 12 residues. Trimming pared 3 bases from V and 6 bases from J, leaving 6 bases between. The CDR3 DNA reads TGTGCCAGCAGCTTTACAGTCAATGAGCAGTTCTTC. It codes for CASSFTVNEQFF.

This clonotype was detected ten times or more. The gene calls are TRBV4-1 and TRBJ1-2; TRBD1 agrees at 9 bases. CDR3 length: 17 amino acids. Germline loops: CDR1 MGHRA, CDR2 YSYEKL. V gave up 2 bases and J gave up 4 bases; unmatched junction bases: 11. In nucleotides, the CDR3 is TGCGCCAGCAGCCAAACCGGACAGGGGCGGGACCTCTATGGCTACACCTTC. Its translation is CASSQTGQGRDLYGYTF.

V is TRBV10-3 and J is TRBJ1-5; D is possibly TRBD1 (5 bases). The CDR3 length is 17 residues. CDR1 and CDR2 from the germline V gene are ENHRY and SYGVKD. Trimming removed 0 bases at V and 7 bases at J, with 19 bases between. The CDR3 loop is CAISESHRSGGRQPQHF. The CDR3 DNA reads TGTGCCATCAGTGAGTCGCATAGATCGGGGGGGAGGCAGCCCCAGCATTTT.

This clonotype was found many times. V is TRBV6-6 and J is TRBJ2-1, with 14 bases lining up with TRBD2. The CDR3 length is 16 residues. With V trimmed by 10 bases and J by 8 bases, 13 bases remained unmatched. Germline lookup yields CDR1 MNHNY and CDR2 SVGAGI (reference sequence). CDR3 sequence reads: CATLRTSGGTGDEQFF. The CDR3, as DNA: TGTGCCACCCTAAGGACTAGCGGGGGGACGGGGGATGAGCAGTTCTTC.

CDR3 sequence (DNA): TGTGCCACCAGCAGCCAAGATCCAATTACGCAGTATTTT. This translates into CATSSQDPITQYF. V usage is TRBV15 and J usage is TRBJ2-3; D ambiguous. Trimming took 3 bases from V and 8 from J, leaving 12 bases between them. Germline V gives CDR1 LNHNV, CDR2 YYDKDF (reference sequence). The CDR3 has 13 residues.

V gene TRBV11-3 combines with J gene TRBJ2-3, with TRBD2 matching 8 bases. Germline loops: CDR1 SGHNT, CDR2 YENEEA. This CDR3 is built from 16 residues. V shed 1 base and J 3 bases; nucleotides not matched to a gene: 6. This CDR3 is CASSLVAGGRTDTQYF. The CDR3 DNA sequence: TGTGCCAGCAGCTTAGTGGCGGGGGGCCGGACAGATACGCAGTATTTT.

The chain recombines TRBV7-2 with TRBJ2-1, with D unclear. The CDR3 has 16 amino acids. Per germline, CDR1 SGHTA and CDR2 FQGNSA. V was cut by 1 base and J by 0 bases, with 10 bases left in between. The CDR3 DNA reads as TGTGCCAGCAGCTTAGGGGCTCCTAGCTCCTACAATGAGCAGTTCTTC. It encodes CASSLGAPSSYNEQFF. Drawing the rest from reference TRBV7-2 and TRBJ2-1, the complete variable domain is GAGVSQSPSNKVTEKGKDVELRCDPISGHTALYWYRQSLGQGLEFLIYFQGNSAPDKSGLPSDRFSAERTGGSVSTLTIQRTQQEDSAVYLCASSLGAPSSYNEQFFGPGTRLTVL.

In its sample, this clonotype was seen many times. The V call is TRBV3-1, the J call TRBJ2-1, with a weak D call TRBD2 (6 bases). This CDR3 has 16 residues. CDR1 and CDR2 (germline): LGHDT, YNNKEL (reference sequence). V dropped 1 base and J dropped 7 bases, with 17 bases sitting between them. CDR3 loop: CASSQGGGAGPNEQFF. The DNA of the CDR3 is TGTGCCAGCAGCCAAGGAGGAGGGGCCGGTCCTAATGAGCAGTTCTTC.

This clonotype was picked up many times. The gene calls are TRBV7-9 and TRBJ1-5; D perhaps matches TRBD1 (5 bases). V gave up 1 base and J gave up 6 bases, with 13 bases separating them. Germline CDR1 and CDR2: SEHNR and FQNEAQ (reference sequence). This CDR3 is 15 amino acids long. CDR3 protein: CASSLGGAGSQPQHF. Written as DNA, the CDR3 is TGTGCCAGCAGCTTAGGCGGGGCGGGAAGTCAGCCCCAGCATTTT.

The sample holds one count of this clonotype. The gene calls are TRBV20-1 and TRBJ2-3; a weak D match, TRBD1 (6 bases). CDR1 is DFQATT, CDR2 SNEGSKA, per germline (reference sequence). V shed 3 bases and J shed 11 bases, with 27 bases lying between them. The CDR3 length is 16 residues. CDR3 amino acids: CSASSRTGNPYNEQYF. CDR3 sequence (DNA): TGCAGTGCTAGCAGCCGAACAGGGAACCCCTACAATGAGCAGTATTTT.